This entry concerns a single TCR beta chain. No cognate antigen has been identified for it. Base qualities are not recorded, but no much larger clone differs from it by a single base. The data were taken from a study of blood T cells in healthy people across ages (dated by TCRdb to 2013 to 2016). In terms of the full investigation: In model experiments, template switching captured roughly one uniquely barcoded TCR beta cDNA molecule for every two T cells. To track age-related changes in TCR beta repertoire diversity, the study relied on deep sequencing normalized with unique cDNA molecular identifiers. Donors were grouped into four age groups: young (average approximately 16 years), middle-aged (roughly 40), aged (around 60) and long-lived (around 80). To avoid experimental bias, donors of different ages were spread randomly across the sequencing lanes. Using the same blood draw, the study looked at two additional independent replicas of 1 million unique cDNA reads for two donors, one aged 18 to 30 and the other aged 80 or older.

Broad study findings and their caveats: Bulk unsorted PBMC profiling prevented conclusive comparison of naive and antigen-experienced compartments. A strong correlation was found between observed TCR beta diversity and the percentage of naive T cells measured by flow cytometry. Compared with the aged group, more naive CD4+ T cells, fewer expanded clones and increased TCR diversity were shown by the long-lived group, suggesting age selection. Because donor CMV infection status was unknown, age-related changes in expanded clonotypes were potentially confounded. Estimates of total diversity based on one million sequenced T cells were considered lower bounds and underestimates. As age increased, observed TCR beta diversity per million T cells dropped in a roughly linear way, and a significant reduction was already evident by age about 40.

Measured from the cysteine to the phenylalanine, the CDR3 is 15 residues long. Only CDR3 DNA is held: 45 bases, read in frame from base 1. CDR1 and CDR2, looked up from the germline V gene (reference sequence), are SEHNR and FQNEAQ. The V end gives up 5 bases and the J end 8 bases, leaving 14 bases in the junction not matched to a gene. Donors were 39 systemically healthy Caucasian individuals from Russia aged roughly 6 to 90 years. Ten milliliters of peripheral blood were drawn from each donor into EDTA-treated Vacutainer tubes. Ficoll-Paque density-gradient centrifugation was used to isolate PBMCs, with at least 6 million per sample. Total RNA, at least 5.5 micrograms per sample, was extracted from PBMCs with Trizol reagent. The percentages of naive CD45RAhigh/CD27high T cells were determined by flow cytometry on a PBMC aliquot from every donor. Libraries were made using 5' RACE. TCRdb lists the instrument as Illumina HiSeq 2500. The second PCR ran for about 6 to 11 cycles and used a J-beta primer mix along with a sample-barcoded 5' primer. Each TCR beta cDNA molecule received a unique molecular identifier from a template-switch 5' adaptor carrying 12 random nucleotides. Each sample yielded at least 2.5 million CDR3-containing paired-end reads. All of the RNA was converted into first-strand cDNA using the Mint cDNA synthesis kit, with a TRBC-specific oligonucleotide serving as the primer. Following uracil-DNA glycosylase treatment, all cDNA underwent a first 18-cycle PCR with the universal primers M1SS and BC2_uni_R. The authors' analysis ran thus. Normalization of each sample was performed by random selection of 1 million high-quality reads, each carrying a distinct molecular identifier. Reads sharing molecular identifiers were discarded rather than binned into consensus sequences. MiTCR, run with a Q25 quality threshold and the strictest error-elimination algorithm, handled CDR3 identification, clonotype clustering and error correction. Lower-bound total TCR beta diversity was estimated with a nonparametric unseen species model using Euler transformation. TCRdb trimmed the raw reads at Q25, called clones with MiXCR and kept productive beta chains. Records with the same CDR3 protein are collapsed into one entry carrying the most frequent genes and DNA. In this record, the V and J calls reflect TCRdb's handling and not the investigators' own analysis. The table for this sample lists about 780,000 distinct CDR3 sequences; 46% of them were counted only once. 15% to 20% of the sample belongs to the ten largest clones.

The sequence links TRBV7-9 to TRBJ1-2, with 7 middle bases fitting TRBD1. This clonotype was sampled from an elderly man in good health. Source material: blood. The CDR3 is CASSPAGGGERGYTF. In nucleotides, the sequence is TGTGCCAGCAGCCCAGCAGGAGGGGGCGAGCGCGGCTACACCTTC.